This is a list of T cell receptor beta chains from one sample in a study of blood T cell repertoires in COVID-19. Here immunoSEQ multiplex PCR was the method, and the copy in TCRdb shows in-frame clones only, minus some. This table has fewer than 200,000 clones, approximately 82% appearing once. The sequencing sample was made of PBMCs or T cells enriched from blood (not recorded which). These receptors were collected from a woman aged 45-65 years in a cohort exposed to, infected with or recovered from COVID-19 (not recorded which). CDR3s include the opening cysteine and the closing phenylalanine or tryptophan. The D gene is left open where the match is weak. The size field is filled for only some rows; it gives once, few, many or a size class.

TRBV19,NA,14,NA,TRBJ2-1,TGTGCCAGTAGTATAGGTTCAGAATTGAATGAGCAGTTCTTC,CASSIGSELNEQFF
TRBV30,NA,13,NA,TRBJ1-5,TGTGCCTGGACGACAGATAGCAATCAGCCCCAGCATTTT,CAWTTDSNQPQHF
TRBV7-8,NA,17,NA,TRBJ1-4,TGTGCCAGCAGTCCGCGGCCGTCTCAAGGCACTAATGAAAAACTGTTTTTT,CASSPRPSQGTNEKLFF
TRBV27,NA,17,TRBD1,TRBJ2-1,TGTGCCAGCAGCCAAGGCCGGGACAGGGGATACAAGGGTGAGCAGTTCTTC,CASSQGRDRGYKGEQFF
TRBV19,NA,14,NA,TRBJ2-4,TGTGCCAGTAGCACTCTAGCGTCAATCAACATTCAGTACTTC,CASSTLASINIQYF
TRBV4-2,NA,16,NA,TRBJ2-1,TGTGCCAGCAGCCAAGTAGCTAGCACCTCCTACAATGAGCAGTTCTTC,CASSQVASTSYNEQFF
TRBV5-1,NA,12,TRBD1,TRBJ1-2,TGCGCCAGCAGCTTGCTAGGGACAGTGCCAACCTTC,CASSLLGTVPTF
TRBV11-2,NA,14,NA,TRBJ2-2,TGTGCCAGCAGCTTAGTCGTAGGGGCCGGGGAGCTGTTTTTT,CASSLVVGAGELFF
TRBV9,NA,18,TRBD2,TRBJ2-7,TGTGCCAGCAGCTCCGGGACTAGCGGGGTTGGTAGCTCCTACGAGCAGTACTTC,CASSSGTSGVGSSYEQYF
TRBV6-5,NA,14,NA,TRBJ1-5,TGTGCCAGCAGTAACACAGGGCCCAATCAGCCCCAGCATTTT,CASSNTGPNQPQHF
TRBV28,few,13,TRBD1,TRBJ2-7,TGTGCCAGCACGGGACAGGGAGCGCGCGAGCAGTACTTC,CASTGQGAREQYF
TRBV28,NA,15,NA,TRBJ1-5,TGTGCCAGCAGTTTAGAGAGATATAGCAATCAGCCCCAGCATTTT,CASSLERYSNQPQHF
TRBV5-4,NA,16,TRBD2,TRBJ2-7,TGTGCCAGCAGCTTCAAACAAGCGGGACTGGGTAACGAGCAGTACTTC,CASSFKQAGLGNEQYF
TRBV5-6,NA,14,NA,TRBJ2-4,TGTGCCAGCAGCGTAGACAGAACCAAAAACATTCAGTACTTC,CASSVDRTKNIQYF
TRBV2,NA,13,TRBD1,TRBJ2-1,TGTGCCAGCAGGGGGGACAGGGGCAATGAGCAGTTCTTC,CASRGDRGNEQFF
TRBV29-1,NA,13,NA,TRBJ2-5,TGCAGCGTCTACCCTGACTTTTTTGGGACCCAGTACTTC,CSVYPDFFGTQYF
TRBV5-1,NA,14,NA,TRBJ2-4,TGCGCCAGCAGCTTGGTTAGCGATGGAAACATTCAGTACTTC,CASSLVSDGNIQYF
TRBV28,few,16,NA,TRBJ1-2,TGTGCCAGCAGTTTATCCACCGGAGGTTTTAACTATGGCTACACCTTC,CASSLSTGGFNYGYTF
TRBV30,NA,13,NA,TRBJ2-4,TGTGCCTGGAGTGTACTGCTGGAAAACATTCAGTACTTC,CAWSVLLENIQYF
TRBV5-8,NA,16,NA,TRBJ2-3,TGTGCCAGCAGCGGGGTCCGGGACACTAGACGGGATACGCAGTATTTT,CASSGVRDTRRDTQYF
TRBV12-3/TRBV12-4,NA,13,NA,TRBJ2-1,TGTGCCAGCACCCTTCTATTACGGAATGAGCAGTTCTTC,CASTLLLRNEQFF
TRBV5-5,NA,14,NA,TRBJ1-2,TGTGCCAGCAGCTTCACCGGGTCGGGAGATGGCTACACCTTC,CASSFTGSGDGYTF
TRBV15,NA,14,NA,TRBJ1-2,TGTGCCACCAAAGACCGCAGTGGGCCCTATGGCTACACCTTC,CATKDRSGPYGYTF
TRBV27,NA,13,TRBD1,TRBJ1-1,TGTGCCAGCACGTCAGGGGGCTTCACTGAAGCTTTCTTT,CASTSGGFTEAFF
TRBV15,NA,14,TRBD1,TRBJ2-3,TGTGCCACTGGCCGGACAGGGAGCACAGATACGCAGTATTTT,CATGRTGSTDTQYF
TRBV11-2,NA,14,NA,TRBJ1-5,TGTGCCAGCAGTTTACAGGGAACGGGTCAGCCCCAGCATTTT,CASSLQGTGQPQHF
TRBV2,NA,16,NA,TRBJ2-5,TGTGCCAGCAGTCCAGAGTCGGACAGTCTCCAAGAGACCCAGTACTTC,CASSPESDSLQETQYF
TRBV19,NA,18,TRBD2,TRBJ2-1,TGTGCCAGTAGTATTACCGGGACTAGCGGGAGAGTAAGCAATGAGCAGTTCTTC,CASSITGTSGRVSNEQFF
TRBV12-5,few,14,TRBD1,TRBJ2-1,TGTGCTAGTGTCCCGGGACAGGGGTACAATGAGCAGTTCTTC,CASVPGQGYNEQFF
TRBV7-2,NA,15,NA,TRBJ2-6,TGTGCCAGCAGCCCGCGAGGCTCTGGGGCCAACGTCCTGACTTTC,CASSPRGSGANVLTF
TRBV5-1,NA,14,TRBD2,TRBJ2-5,TGCGCCAGCAGCTACGGGGGACTAGAAGAGACCCAGTACTTC,CASSYGGLEETQYF
TRBV19,few,16,TRBD1,TRBJ2-7,TGTGCCAGTAGTATAGCTCTGGGCAGGGGGCGCTTCGGGCAGTACTTC,CASSIALGRGRFGQYF
TRBV7-8,NA,16,TRBD2,TRBJ2-1,TGTGCCAGCAGCAAGGGACTAGCGAATTCCTACAATGAGCAGTTCTTC,CASSKGLANSYNEQFF
TRBV27,NA,16,NA,TRBJ1-6,TGTGCCAGCAGACTTTGGGCAGGGTCCTATAATTCACCCCTCCACTTT,CASRLWAGSYNSPLHF
TRBV24-1,NA,17,TRBD2,TRBJ2-1,TGTGCCACCAGTGATGTGAGACTAGCGGGCACGGGGCGGGAGCAGTTCTTC,CATSDVRLAGTGREQFF
TRBV5-8,NA,16,NA,TRBJ2-3,TGTGCCAGCAGCCTGACAGGCGGCGGGAGCGGAGATACGCAGTATTTT,CASSLTGGGSGDTQYF
TRBV5-1,NA,14,TRBD1,TRBJ2-3,TGCGCCAGCAGCTTTGGGACAGGCACAGATACGCAGTATTTT,CASSFGTGTDTQYF
TRBV3-1/TRBV3-2,NA,14,NA,TRBJ1-4,TGTGCCAGCAGCCAACGGACAGTTGATGAAAAACTGTTTTTT,CASSQRTVDEKLFF
TRBV24-1,NA,16,TRBD1,TRBJ2-1,TGTGCCACCAGTGATCCCGGACAGGGCGGCTACAATGAGCAGTTCTTC,CATSDPGQGGYNEQFF
TRBV5-4,NA,14,TRBD2,TRBJ2-7,TGTGCCAGCAGCTTGGACCTAGCGGGTGACGAGCAGTACTTC,CASSLDLAGDEQYF
TRBV28,NA,15,TRBD1,TRBJ2-5,TGTGCCAGCAGTTTATCAGGGGGCGCGAGGACGACCCAGTACTTC,CASSLSGGARTTQYF
TRBV28,NA,12,NA,TRBJ2-5,TGTGCCAGCAGTTCTACCGTGTCGGCCCAGTACTTC,CASSSTVSAQYF
TRBV28,NA,16,NA,TRBJ1-2,TGTGCCAGCAGTTCCCTTGACAGGATATACCGGAATGGCTACACCTTC,CASSSLDRIYRNGYTF
TRBV3-1/TRBV3-2,NA,11,TRBD2,TRBJ2-5,TGTGCCAGCAGCTTGGGACTAGCGGTGTACTTC,CASSLGLAVYF
TRBV5-4,NA,15,TRBD1,TRBJ2-2,TGTGCCAGCAGCCTGACAGGGGTGAACACCGGGGAGCTGTTTTTT,CASSLTGVNTGELFF
TRBV3-1/TRBV3-2,NA,16,NA,TRBJ1-4,TGTGCCAGCAGCTTAAGCCACGCATCAACTAATGAAAAACTGTTTTTT,CASSLSHASTNEKLFF
TRBV19,NA,16,NA,TRBJ1-2,TGTGCCAGTGGGAGTACAGGGCACTTAGCTAACTATGGCTACACCTTC,CASGSTGHLANYGYTF
TRBV4-2,many,15,NA,TRBJ2-1,TGTGCCAGCAGCCAGGACTACCCGTCCTACAATGAGCAGTTCTTC,CASSQDYPSYNEQFF
TRBV7-3,NA,15,NA,TRBJ2-1,TGTGCCAGCAGCTTAAGTCTAGGACTCTACAATGAGCAGTTCTTC,CASSLSLGLYNEQFF
TRBV7-6,NA,17,NA,TRBJ1-6,TGTGCCAGCAGCTTAGAGGTTGGGGGCAGGGCAAATTCACCCCTCCACTTT,CASSLEVGGRANSPLHF
TRBV5-1,once,13,NA,TRBJ1-4,TGCGCCAGCAGCTTGGTGCAGGGGGAAAAACTGTTTTTT,CASSLVQGEKLFF
TRBV5-6,NA,14,TRBD1,TRBJ2-5,TGTGCCAGCAGCGAAAAACAGGGGGCAGAGACCCAGTACTTC,CASSEKQGAETQYF
TRBV7-2,NA,18,NA,TRBJ1-6,TGTGCCAGCAGCTACCAATCCTCCTATCCGGGGGTGAATTCACCCCTCCACTTT,CASSYQSSYPGVNSPLHF
TRBV9,NA,15,NA,TRBJ2-3,TGTGCCAGCAGCGTAATCGGGAGCTGGACAGATACGCAGTATTTT,CASSVIGSWTDTQYF
TRBV29-1,NA,13,TRBD2,TRBJ2-5,TGCAGCGTTGAGACTAGCGGGGGGGAGACCCAGTACTTC,CSVETSGGETQYF
TRBV28,NA,16,NA,TRBJ2-3,TGTGCCAGCAGCGCGGCCTTAGCTGCCTCCACAGATACGCAGTATTTT,CASSAALAASTDTQYF
TRBV28,once,11,NA,TRBJ1-1,TGTGCCAGCAGTCCGGACAGAGAAGCTTTCTTT,CASSPDREAFF